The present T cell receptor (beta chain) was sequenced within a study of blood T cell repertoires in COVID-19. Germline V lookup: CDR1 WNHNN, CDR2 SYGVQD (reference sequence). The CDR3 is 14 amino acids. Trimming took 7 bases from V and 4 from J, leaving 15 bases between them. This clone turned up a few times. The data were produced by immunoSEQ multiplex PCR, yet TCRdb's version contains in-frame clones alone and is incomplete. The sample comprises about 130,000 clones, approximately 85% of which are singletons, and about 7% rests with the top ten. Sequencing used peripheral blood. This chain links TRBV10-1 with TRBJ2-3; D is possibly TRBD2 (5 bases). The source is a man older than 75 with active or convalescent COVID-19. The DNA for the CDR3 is TGCGCCAGCACCGGACTGAGATACGCAGATACGCAGTATTTT. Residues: CASTGLRYADTQYF.